This TCR beta chain was obtained from a study of blood T cell repertoires in COVID-19. Study background: The origin of the acute and convalescent COVID-19 samples was the United States, Italy and Spain. T cells, B-cell-depleted T cells, or PBMCs provided the cDNA or gDNA that served as material.

The CDR3 is 13 residues long. CDR1 is LGHNA and CDR2 is YNFKEQ in the germline V gene. The V and J ends lost 1 base and 9 bases, in that order; junction bases with no gene match: 4. The data were produced by immunoSEQ multiplex PCR, yet TCRdb's version contains in-frame clones alone and is incomplete. The data show over 60,000 clones, with roughly 80% seen just once and around 11% held by the top ten. The chain combines TRBV4-2 with TRBJ2-5; 8 nucleotides line up with TRBD1. The receptor's source is a human donor in a cohort sampled during active COVID-19. The sample was peripheral blood. The CDR3 protein is CASSQALTGAQYF. The CDR3 DNA follows: TGTGCCAGCAGCCAAGCACTGACAGGGGCCCAGTACTTC.